The rows below give T cell receptor beta chains drawn from one sample of a study of CD8+ T cells in alopecia areata. The protocol was immunoSEQ multiplex PCR, while the TCRdb copy is restricted to in-frame clones and leaves out a portion. Of 150,000 to 200,000 clones in the sample, roughly 60% were seen once. Material: CD4+ T cells sorted from blood, obtained at week 24, from a patient treated with tofacitinib. All receptors derive from a human donor with alopecia areata. Both conserved end residues are part of each CDR3. The order of the fields is J gene, D gene, clone size, V gene, CDR3 protein, CDR3 DNA. The D gene is left open where the match is weak. Clone size is stated in some rows and not others, as once, few, many or a class when expanded.

TRBJ1-5 | . | . | TRBV7-8 | CASSFARERNQPQHF | TGTGCCAGCAGCTTTGCGAGGGAACGCAATCAGCCCCAGCATTTT
TRBJ2-3 | TRBD2 | . | TRBV29-1 | CSVARTSGADTQYF | TGCAGCGTAGCTAGGACTAGCGGAGCAGATACGCAGTATTTT
TRBJ1-2 | . | . | TRBV18 | CASSPPMQGGYTF | TGTGCCAGCTCACCACCCATGCAGGGCGGCTACACCTTC
TRBJ1-2 | TRBD1 | . | TRBV30 | CAWSDPVDRALDGYTF | TGTGCCTGGAGTGACCCCGTGGACAGGGCGTTGGATGGCTACACCTTC
TRBJ2-7 | . | . | TRBV6-1 | CASSDALSYEQYF | TGTGCCAGCAGTGATGCTCTCTCCTACGAGCAGTACTTC
TRBJ2-3 | . | . | TRBV9 | CASSVGGTPGADTQYF | TGTGCCAGCAGCGTAGGAGGGACACCCGGGGCAGATACGCAGTATTTT
TRBJ1-1 | . | . | TRBV7-2 | CASSLDTATEAFF | TGTGCCAGCAGCCTCGATACAGCTACTGAAGCTTTCTTT
TRBJ2-3 | . | . | TRBV4-1 | CASSEVRAKRGTDTQYF | TGCGCCAGCAGTGAGGTGAGAGCGAAACGGGGCACAGATACGCAGTATTTT
TRBJ1-5 | . | . | TRBV30 | CAWTGGGNQPQHF | TGTGCCTGGACTGGCGGGGGCAATCAGCCCCAGCATTTT
TRBJ2-3 | . | . | TRBV4-2 | CASSQTTTDTQYF | TGTGCCAGCAGCCAAACTACTACAGATACGCAGTATTTT
TRBJ2-2 | TRBD1 | once | TRBV29-1 | CSVESWTGSGELFF | TGCAGCGTAGAAAGCTGGACAGGGTCCGGGGAGCTGTTTTTT
TRBJ2-2 | . | . | TRBV14 | CASSQEIWAGELFF | TGTGCCAGCAGCCAAGAGATTTGGGCCGGGGAGCTGTTTTTT
TRBJ2-5 | . | . | TRBV10-2 | CASSGQQETQYF | TGCGCCAGCAGTGGACAGCAAGAGACCCAGTACTTC
TRBJ2-7 | . | . | TRBV5-1 | CASSLMVGYEQYF | TGCGCCAGCAGCTTGATGGTAGGCTACGAGCAGTACTTC
TRBJ2-6 | . | . | TRBV7-9 | CASTGGRSSGANVLTF | TGTGCCAGCACCGGAGGACGGAGCTCTGGGGCCAACGTCCTGACTTTC
TRBJ2-3 | . | . | TRBV14 | CASSPRSRDTQYF | TGTGCCAGCAGCCCCAGAAGCCGCGATACGCAGTATTTT
TRBJ2-3 | . | . | TRBV5-4 | CASSTGGFPDTQYF | TGTGCCAGCAGCACGGGGGGCTTTCCAGATACGCAGTATTTT
TRBJ2-3 | . | few | TRBV29-1 | CSVEGGASTDTQYF | TGCAGCGTTGAGGGGGGGGCCAGCACAGATACGCAGTATTTT
TRBJ2-1 | . | . | TRBV5-1 | CASSSGRLPPNEQFF | TGCGCCAGCAGCTCGGGACGACTACCTCCCAATGAGCAGTTCTTC
TRBJ2-5 | TRBD2 | few | TRBV10-3 | CAISREGETQYF | TGTGCCATTAGCAGGGAGGGAGAGACCCAGTACTTC
TRBJ2-5 | . | . | TRBV29-1 | CSVEGYTQETQYF | TGCAGCGTTGAGGGTTATACGCAAGAGACCCAGTACTTC
TRBJ2-7 | TRBD1 | few | TRBV7-2 | CASSLEGTGGLNEYF | TGTGCCAGCAGCTTAGAAGGGACAGGGGGCCTAAATGAGTACTTC
TRBJ2-3 | . | . | TRBV15 | CATSPGGTDTQYF | TGTGCCACAAGCCCCGGGGGCACAGATACGCAGTATTTT
TRBJ1-2 | . | . | TRBV6-5 | CASSYSIQHYGYTF | TGTGCCAGCAGTTACTCGATTCAGCACTATGGCTACACCTTC
TRBJ2-7 | TRBD1 | once | TRBV5-1 | CASRKTGGFHEQYF | TGCGCCAGCAGAAAGACAGGGGGCTTCCACGAGCAGTACTTC
TRBJ2-3 | . | . | TRBV20-1 | CSATITDTQYF | TGCAGTGCTACCATCACAGATACGCAGTATTTT
TRBJ1-1 | TRBD1 | . | TRBV18 | CASSPQGAGTEAFF | TGTGCCAGCTCACCACAGGGGGCGGGCACTGAAGCTTTCTTT
TRBJ1-1 | . | . | TRBV5-6 | CASSLWVLVDTEAFF | TGTGCCAGCAGCTTGTGGGTTTTGGTGGACACTGAAGCTTTCTTT
TRBJ2-7 | . | few | TRBV30 | CAWNVGRAKYF | TGTGCCTGGAACGTCGGACGAGCGAAGTACTTC
TRBJ2-2 | . | . | TRBV30 | CAWADDYTGELFF | TGTGCCTGGGCTGACGACTACACCGGGGAGCTGTTTTTT
TRBJ1-6 | . | . | TRBV30 | CAWNTGSSPLHF | TGTGCCTGGAATACAGGGAGTTCACCCCTCCACTTT
TRBJ1-1 | . | . | TRBV5-1 | CASSLVLGDGDTEAFF | TGCGCCAGCAGCTTGGTTCTGGGTGATGGTGACACTGAAGCTTTCTTT
TRBJ1-2 | . | few | TRBV29-1 | CSGEQGYGYTF | TGCAGCGGAGAACAGGGATATGGCTACACCTTC
TRBJ2-7 | . | . | TRBV5-1 | CASSLGRTASYEQYF | TGCGCCAGCAGCTTGGGAAGGACAGCTTCCTACGAGCAGTACTTC
TRBJ1-4 | . | . | TRBV15 | CATSPVRGGGKLFF | TGTGCCACCAGCCCGGTCAGGGGCGGGGGAAAACTGTTTTTT
TRBJ2-4 | TRBD2 | . | TRBV4-3 | CASSVAAASGGSLAKNIQYF | TGCGCCAGCAGCGTGGCCGCGGCTAGCGGGGGTTCACTAGCCAAAAACATTCAGTACTTC
TRBJ2-7 | TRBD2 | few | TRBV10-3 | CAISESKGRGLDEQYF | TGTGCCATCAGTGAGTCGAAAGGGAGGGGTTTGGACGAGCAGTACTTC
TRBJ1-2 | TRBD1 | . | TRBV30 | CAWSRRGQGAFGYTF | TGTGCCTGGAGTCGGAGGGGACAGGGGGCTTTTGGCTACACCTTC
TRBJ1-2 | . | . | TRBV27 | CASRGTRSNYGYTF | TGTGCCAGCAGAGGGACGAGATCTAACTATGGCTACACCTTC
TRBJ1-6 | . | . | TRBV30 | CAWSQGFRDNSPLHF | TGTGCCTGGAGTCAGGGGTTCCGAGATAATTCACCCCTCCACTTT
TRBJ2-1 | . | . | TRBV7-2 | CASSLGQGGYNEQFF | TGTGCCAGCAGCTTAGGGCAGGGGGGATACAATGAGCAGTTCTTC
TRBJ1-2 | . | . | TRBV29-1 | CSVGDYYGYTF | TGCAGCGTTGGGGACTACTATGGCTACACCTTC
TRBJ2-3 | . | . | TRBV29-1 | CSVLRDTQYF | TGCAGCGTTTTGAGGGATACGCAGTATTTT
TRBJ1-6 | . | . | TRBV2 | CASTTPTVTGNSPLHF | TGTGCCAGCACCACCCCGACGGTGACCGGTAATTCACCCCTCCACTTT
TRBJ2-5 | . | . | TRBV6-6 | CASSVGWQETQYF | TGTGCCAGCAGTGTGGGATGGCAAGAGACCCAGTACTTC
TRBJ2-4 | . | . | TRBV4-3 | CASSQEGVGAKNIQYF | TGCGCCAGCAGCCAAGAAGGCGTTGGGGCCAAAAACATTCAGTACTTC
TRBJ1-1 | . | . | TRBV29-1 | CSVEVTEAFF | TGCAGCGTTGAAGTCACTGAAGCTTTCTTT
TRBJ1-5 | . | . | TRBV19 | CASSIEIHQPQHF | TGTGCCAGTAGTATAGAGATTCATCAGCCCCAGCATTTT
TRBJ1-2 | TRBD1 | once | TRBV7-2 | CASSSTGQLNYGYTF | TGTGCCAGCAGCTCAACGGGACAGCTTAACTATGGCTACACCTTC
TRBJ2-1 | . | few | TRBV6-1 | CASSDSGIRSYNEQFF | TGTGCCAGCAGTGATAGCGGAATCCGCTCCTACAATGAGCAGTTCTTC
TRBJ2-2 | TRBD1 | . | TRBV14 | CASSQNRGLAGELFF | TGTGCCAGCAGCCAGAACAGGGGATTAGCCGGGGAGCTGTTTTTT
TRBJ2-6 | . | . | TRBV7-9 | CASSSDTAARANVLTF | TGTGCCAGCAGCTCGGACACCGCGGCTCGGGCCAACGTCCTGACTTTC
TRBJ2-1 | . | once | TRBV2 | CASGTPFSYNEQFF | TGTGCCAGCGGGACTCCTTTCTCCTACAATGAGCAGTTCTTC
TRBJ2-7 | TRBD1 | . | TRBV5-6 | CASSFGRHRGYEQYF | TGTGCCAGCAGCTTCGGCCGCCACAGGGGCTACGAGCAGTACTTC
TRBJ2-1 | . | . | TRBV25-1 | CASSDWRGQFF | TGTGCCAGCAGTGACTGGCGGGGACAGTTCTTC
TRBJ2-6 | . | . | TRBV5-1 | CASSLWSSGANVLTF | TGCGCCAGCAGCTTGTGGAGCTCGGGGGCCAACGTCCTGACTTTC
TRBJ2-5 | . | . | TRBV4-3 | CASSQEWGHKETQYF | TGCGCCAGCAGCCAAGAATGGGGCCATAAAGAGACCCAGTACTTC